Described below is a single T cell receptor beta chain sequence and its context. The CDR3 totals 13 residues. Trimming shortened V by 3 bases and J by 4 bases, and 9 bases separated the two germline ends. Original processing methods: Amplification from reference gene primers served as the basis for estimated nucleated cell counts. Assay: immunoSEQ multiplex PCR; the TCRdb copy retains only in-frame clones and omits some. V, J and clone size derive from that table, while D and trimming were established from the DNA sequence. The data hold some 150,000 clones, with 84% observed a single time. The Seattle patients, enrolled during active infection, were followed longitudinally. This entry belongs to a study of blood T cell repertoires in COVID-19. Study information: Sites in the United States, Italy and Spain provided acute and convalescent COVID-19 samples. PBMCs, B-cell-depleted T cells, or T cells were the source of the cDNA or gDNA that made up the material.

This chain connects TRBV12-3 or TRBV12-4 to TRBJ1-2; D not certain. Input material: peripheral blood. The TCR originated in a woman between 65 and 79 years old with COVID-19, enrolled during active disease. CDR3 amino acids: CASSLAGTYGYTF. CDR3 coding DNA: TGTGCCAGCAGTTTGGCAGGCACCTATGGCTACACCTTC.